This passage covers 11 T cell receptor beta chains from one sample sequenced in a study of T cells in narcolepsy. Measured with immunoSEQ multiplex PCR; TCRdb has only the in-frame clones, and not every one. Of fewer than 40,000 clones in the sample, approximately 80% were seen once. The sample comprised CD45RA- memory CD4+ T cells from PBMCs. The receptors here all came from a human donor with narcolepsy.

The rearrangement uses TRBV25-1 and TRBJ1-5; D is ambiguous. CDR3 size: 14 residues. Looked up from germline, CDR1 is MGHDK and CDR2 is SYGVNS. The germline V and J ends were trimmed by 4 bases and 7 bases, with 14 bases remaining between them. The CDR3 DNA reads TGTGCCAGCAGTGCCAGAAATCGCCAGCAGCCCCAGCATTTT. It translates to CASSARNRQQPQHF.

This chain connects TRBV19 to TRBJ1-1; a possible D gene is TRBD1 (5 bases). V lost 3 bases, J lost 1 base, and 9 bases lay in between. Per the germline V gene, CDR1 is LNHDA and CDR2 is SQIVND (reference sequence). CDR3 size: 14 residues. Written as DNA, the CDR3 is TGTGCCAGTAGTATTGGGGGTCGGAACACTGAAGCTTTCTTT. Protein sequence: CASSIGGRNTEAFF.

This clone appeared a single time. This chain links TRBV11-1 with TRBJ1-1; 7 nucleotides match TRBD1. In germline, CDR1 is SGHAT, CDR2 FQDESV (reference sequence). J was trimmed by 7 bases and V by 1 base; bases with no gene match: 6. The length of the CDR3 is 14 residues. The CDR3 spells CASSLEVSGGEAFF. CDR3 nucleotides: TGTGCCAGCAGCTTAGAAGTATCAGGGGGTGAAGCTTTCTTT.

This chain's CDR3 is CAWSFPGRGRETQYF. The CDR3 coding sequence is TGTGCCTGGAGTTTCCCGGGGAGGGGTAGAGAGACCCAGTACTTC. The chain carries TRBV30 and TRBJ2-5, with 7 bases lining up with TRBD2. V trimming: 2 bases; J trimming: 4 bases; junction bases outside the gene matches: 10. Germline CDR1 reads GTSNPN; CDR2 reads SVGIG (reference sequence). The CDR3 is 15 residues long.

This clone appeared a single time. This sequence joins TRBV6-1 and TRBJ2-7; no firm D call. Germline values: CDR1 MNHNS, CDR2 SASEGT. The CDR3 has 12 residues. V lost 7 bases and J lost 1, with 8 bases in between. The CDR3: CASMRQSYEQYV. The CDR3 bases are TGTGCCAGCATGCGGCAGTCCTACGAGCAGTACGTC.

This chain joins TRBV6-5 and TRBJ1-6; 7 bases are shared with TRBD1. V shed 2 bases, J shed 7 bases, and the junction held 2 bases outside the gene matches. There are 14 residues in the CDR3. Germline lookup yields CDR1 MNHEY and CDR2 SVGAGI. This CDR3 reads CASSYQGQNSPLHF. DNA for the CDR3: TGTGCCAGCAGTTACCAGGGACAGAATTCACCCCTCCACTTT.

The rearrangement joins TRBV11-2 to TRBJ1-1; D remains unclear. V was trimmed by 5 bases and J by 1 base, leaving 14 bases between them. The germline CDR1 and CDR2 sequences are SGHAT and FQNNGV. The CDR3 length is 15 residues. CDR3 in amino acids: CASSPPLVRNTEAFF. The CDR3 coding sequence is TGTGCCAGCAGCCCACCATTAGTCCGGAACACTGAAGCTTTCTTT.

Note on this clone: Other nucleotide sequences in the sample specify the same CDR3. The CDR3 nucleotides are TGTGCCAGCAGCTTTAGGGGTCGTTATCAGCCCCAGCATTTT. It codes for CASSFRGRYQPQHF. The chain recombines TRBV5-6 with TRBJ1-5, with a possible D match to TRBD1 (5 bases). CDR3 length equals 14 residues. Germline-derived CDR1 and CDR2 are SGHDT and YYEEEE. Between the trimmed V and J ends, which lost 2 bases and 5 bases, there was a span of 11 bases.

This chain links TRBV27 with TRBJ1-6; D is unclear. The ends were cut back, 2 bases at V and 3 bases at J, with 8 bases in the middle. The CDR3 covers 15 residues. The germline gives CDR1 MNHEY, CDR2 SMNVEV (reference sequence). The chain's CDR3 is CASSLEGIYNSPLHF. CDR3 in DNA: TGTGCCAGCAGTTTAGAGGGTATCTATAATTCACCCCTCCACTTT.

The DNA for the CDR3 is TGTGCCACCAGCCTGACCGGGAATGAGCAGTTCTTC. This gives the protein CATSLTGNEQFF. The chain carries TRBV15 and TRBJ2-1, with no clear D. V was clipped by 5 bases and J by 7 bases, with 9 bases between them. Germline V gene lookup returns CDR1 LNHNV and CDR2 YYDKDF (reference sequence). The CDR3 sequence is 12 residues long.

The chain employs TRBV5-4 and TRBJ2-5; D unresolved. The V and J ends lost 3 bases and 2 bases respectively, with 14 bases between them. The CDR3 is 15 residues long. Germline lookup yields CDR1 SGHNT and CDR2 YYREEE (reference sequence). The CDR3 DNA reads as TGTGCCAGCAGCTCCGCCGCTGGGCCGCAAGAGACCCAGTACTTC. Translating it yields CASSSAAGPQETQYF. The full variable domain, its missing parts supplied by reference TRBV5-4 and TRBJ2-5, is ETGVTQSPTHLIKTRGQQVTLRCSSQSGHNTVSWYQQALGQGPQFIFQYYREEENGRGNFPPRFSGLQFPNYSSELNVNALELDDSALYLCASSSAAGPQETQYFGPGTRLLVL.